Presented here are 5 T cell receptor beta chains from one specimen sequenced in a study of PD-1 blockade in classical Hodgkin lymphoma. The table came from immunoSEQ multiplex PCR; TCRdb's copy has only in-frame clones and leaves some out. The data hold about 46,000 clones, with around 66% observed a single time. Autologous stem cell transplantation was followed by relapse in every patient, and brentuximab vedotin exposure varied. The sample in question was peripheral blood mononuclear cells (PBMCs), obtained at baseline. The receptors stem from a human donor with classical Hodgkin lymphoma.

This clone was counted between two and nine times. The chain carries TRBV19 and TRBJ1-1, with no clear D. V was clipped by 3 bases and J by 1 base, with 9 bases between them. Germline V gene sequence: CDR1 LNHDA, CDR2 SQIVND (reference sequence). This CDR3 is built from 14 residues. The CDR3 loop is CASSINVGNTEAFF. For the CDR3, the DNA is TGTGCCAGTAGTATTAATGTGGGGAACACTGAAGCTTTCTTT.

CDR3 residues: CASRGEGLGRGEQYF. The CDR3 DNA reads as TGTGCCAGCCGTGGCGAGGGACTAGGGAGAGGCGAGCAGTACTTC. The chain joins TRBV6-5 to TRBJ2-7, with 8 bases identical to TRBD2. CDR1 is MNHEY, CDR2 SVGAGI, per germline. J gave up 6 bases and V 8 bases, and 15 bases lay outside the gene matches. CDR3 size: 15 residues.

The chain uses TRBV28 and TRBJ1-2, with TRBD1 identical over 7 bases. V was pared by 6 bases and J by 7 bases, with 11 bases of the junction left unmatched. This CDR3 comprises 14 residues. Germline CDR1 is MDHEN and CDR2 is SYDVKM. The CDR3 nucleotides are TGTGCCAGCAGGACTACAGGGGTACGGGGTGGCTACACCTTC. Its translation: CASRTTGVRGGYTF.

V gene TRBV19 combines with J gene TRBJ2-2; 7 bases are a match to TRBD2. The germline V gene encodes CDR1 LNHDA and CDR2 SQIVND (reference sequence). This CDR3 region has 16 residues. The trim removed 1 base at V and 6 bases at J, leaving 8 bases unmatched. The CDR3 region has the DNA TGTGCCAGTAGTATAGGAAGGACTAGAGATGCCGGGGAGCTGTTTTTT. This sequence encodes CASSIGRTRDAGELFF.

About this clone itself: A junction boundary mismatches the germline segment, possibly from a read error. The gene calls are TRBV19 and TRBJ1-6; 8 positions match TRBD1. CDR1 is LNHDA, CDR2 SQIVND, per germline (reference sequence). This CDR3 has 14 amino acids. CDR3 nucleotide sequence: TGTGCCAGTAGGATAGGACAGGGAAATTCACCCCTCCACTTT. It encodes CASRIGQGNSPLHF.